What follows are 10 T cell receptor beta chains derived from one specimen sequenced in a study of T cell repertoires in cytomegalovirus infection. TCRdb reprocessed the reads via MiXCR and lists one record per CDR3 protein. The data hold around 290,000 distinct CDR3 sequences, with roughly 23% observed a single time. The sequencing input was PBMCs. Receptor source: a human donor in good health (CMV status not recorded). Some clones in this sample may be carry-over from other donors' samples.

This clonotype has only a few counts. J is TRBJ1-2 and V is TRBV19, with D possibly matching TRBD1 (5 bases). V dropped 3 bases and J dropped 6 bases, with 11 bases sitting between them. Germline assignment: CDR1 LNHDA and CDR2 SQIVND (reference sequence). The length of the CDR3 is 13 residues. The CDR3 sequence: CASSIPGINGYTF. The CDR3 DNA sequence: TGTGCCAGTAGTATCCCAGGGATTAATGGCTACACCTTC.

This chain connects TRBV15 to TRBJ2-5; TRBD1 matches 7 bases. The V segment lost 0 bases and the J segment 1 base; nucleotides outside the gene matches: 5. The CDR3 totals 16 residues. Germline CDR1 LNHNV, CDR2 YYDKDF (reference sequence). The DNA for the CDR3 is TGTGCCACCAGCAGAGATGGGGGACAGCCCCAAGAGACCCAGTACTTC. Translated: CATSRDGGQPQETQYF.

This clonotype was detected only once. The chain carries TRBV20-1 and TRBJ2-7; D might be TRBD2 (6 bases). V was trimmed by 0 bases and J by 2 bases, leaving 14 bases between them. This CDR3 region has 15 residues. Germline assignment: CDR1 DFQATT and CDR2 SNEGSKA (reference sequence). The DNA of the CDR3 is TGCAGTGCTAGAGATGGCGGGGCGGTTACCTACGAGCAGTACTTC. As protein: CSARDGGAVTYEQYF.

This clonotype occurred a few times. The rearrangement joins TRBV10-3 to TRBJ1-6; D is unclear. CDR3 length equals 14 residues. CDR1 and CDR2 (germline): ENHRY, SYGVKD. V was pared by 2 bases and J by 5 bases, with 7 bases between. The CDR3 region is CAISERTDNSPLHF. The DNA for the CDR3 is TGTGCCATCAGTGAGAGGACCGATAATTCACCCCTCCACTTT.

The CDR3 protein is CASSASAGGIYEQYF. As DNA, the CDR3 is TGTGCCAGCAGTGCGTCAGCGGGAGGTATCTACGAGCAGTACTTC. The chain couples TRBV6-1 to TRBJ2-7; the match to TRBD2 covers 9 bases. V gave up 4 bases and J gave up 3 bases; unmatched junction bases: 7. The CDR3 has 15 amino acids. The germline V gene encodes CDR1 MNHNS and CDR2 SASEGT.

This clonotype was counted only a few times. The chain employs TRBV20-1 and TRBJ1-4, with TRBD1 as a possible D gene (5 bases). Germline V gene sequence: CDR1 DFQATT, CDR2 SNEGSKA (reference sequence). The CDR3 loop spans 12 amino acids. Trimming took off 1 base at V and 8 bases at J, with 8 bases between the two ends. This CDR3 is CSARGDGEKLFF. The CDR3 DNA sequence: TGCAGTGCTAGAGGGGACGGGGAAAAACTGTTTTTT.

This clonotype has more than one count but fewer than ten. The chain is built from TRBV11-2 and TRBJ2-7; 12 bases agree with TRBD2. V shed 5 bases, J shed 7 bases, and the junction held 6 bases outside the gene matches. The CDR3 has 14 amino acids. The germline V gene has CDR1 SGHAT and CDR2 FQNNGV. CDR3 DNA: TGTGCCAGCAGCCAAGGACTAGCGGGACGTGAGCAGTACTTC. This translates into CASSQGLAGREQYF.

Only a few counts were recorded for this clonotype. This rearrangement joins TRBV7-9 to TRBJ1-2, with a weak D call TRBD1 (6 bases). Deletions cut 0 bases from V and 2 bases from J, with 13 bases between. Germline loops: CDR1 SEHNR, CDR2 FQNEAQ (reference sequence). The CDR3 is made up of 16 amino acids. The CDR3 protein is CASSLAGGAANYGYTF. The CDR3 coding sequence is TGTGCCAGCAGCTTAGCCGGGGGGGCGGCCAACTATGGCTACACCTTC.

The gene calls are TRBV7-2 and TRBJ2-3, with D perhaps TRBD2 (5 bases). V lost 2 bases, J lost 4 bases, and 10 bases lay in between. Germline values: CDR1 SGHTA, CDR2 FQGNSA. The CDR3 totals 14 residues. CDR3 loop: CASSLRGSADTQYF. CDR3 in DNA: TGTGCCAGCAGCTTAAGAGGGAGCGCAGATACGCAGTATTTT. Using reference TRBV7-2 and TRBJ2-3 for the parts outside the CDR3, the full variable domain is GAGVSQSPSNKVTEKGKDVELRCDPISGHTALYWYRQSLGQGLEFLIYFQGNSAPDKSGLPSDRFSAERTGGSVSTLTIQRTQQEDSAVYLCASSLRGSADTQYFGPGTRLTVL.

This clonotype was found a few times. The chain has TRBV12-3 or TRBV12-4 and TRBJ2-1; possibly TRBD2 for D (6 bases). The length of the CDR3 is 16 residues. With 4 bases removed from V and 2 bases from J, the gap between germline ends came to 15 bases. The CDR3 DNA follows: TGTGCCAGCAGTTCCCGTGTAGGGGAGGCCTACAATGAGCAGTTCTTC. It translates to CASSSRVGEAYNEQFF.